This T cell receptor (beta chain) comes out of a study of blood T cell repertoires in COVID-19 (TCRdb year 2020). Study-wide context: Samples covering the acute and convalescent phases of COVID-19 were provided by collaborators in the United States, Italy and Spain. Samples were obtained from the ongoing ImmuneRACE study (first 160 participants) and from about 1,300 subjects provided by 6 global collaborators. Deeply sampled blood TCRbeta repertoires from subjects exposed to, actively infected with, or recovered from COVID-19 were included in the dataset. The repertoires were released in a freely available public database intended as a resource for research on the immune response to SARS-CoV-2. Where available, HLA class I and class II types were obtained from metadata supplied by the sample provider rather than from assay-based typing. A de-identified subject ID, COVID-19 status, age in years and sex were almost always included in the sample metadata. The prospective study material was composed of cDNA or gDNA derived from T cells, B-cell-depleted T cells, or PBMCs. The full study reports these points: How much clinical and demographic metadata was included differed by source and by participant, and the metadata was provided uncurated.

The immunoSEQ Assay, a bias-controlled multiplex PCR, was used to amplify TCRbeta CDR3 regions from genomic DNA. As for the original processing: The number of nucleated cells in each sample was estimated from the amplification of reference gene primers within the assay. To quantify the absolute abundance of each unique TCRbeta CDR3 rearrangement, sequence reads were collapsed and filtered. Productive Simpson clonality was computed per sample as the square root of Simpson's diversity index over productive rearrangements. The table comes from immuneACCESS by way of TCRdb, which keeps in-frame sequences with V and J called. Part of the clones is missing from these tables; in studies checked, under half for an unresolved V gene and the rest for unknown reasons. The DNA gave D and trimming, while V, J and clone size come from that table. In all, the sample holds about 300,000 clones, and about nine tenths of those were seen once. The ten top clones hold less than 3.5% of the sample.

Germline trimming amounts to 3 bases on V and 6 bases on J, with 3 as the count of junction bases outside the gene matches. Including cysteine and phenylalanine, the CDR3 has 14 amino acids. Solely the CDR3 DNA is kept, with 42 bases framed from the first base. From the germline V gene, CDR1 is MDHEN and CDR2 is SYDVKM. Participants in the prospective study were aged about 18 to 90 years, lived in under 30 United States geographic areas, and enrolled through a virtual design. In the prospective study, cohorts were assigned on the basis of participant-reported clinical history obtained from a screening survey and a study questionnaire. Exposed participants had been in contact with someone with a PCR-confirmed or clinician-diagnosed COVID-19 case within 2 weeks of study entry. In the prospective study, whole blood, serum and a nasopharyngeal or oropharyngeal swab were collected from each participant by mobile phlebotomists. Additional blood draws and questionnaires over an approximately two-month period could optionally be provided by prospective study participants. Before DNA extraction, blood samples from the prospective study were shipped at room temperature or frozen.

As concerns this clone: Its binding antigen is unknown. Per-base quality was not reported, and no clone a single base away is much larger than it.

This receptor chain uses TRBV28 and TRBJ2-2; 8 nucleotides in the junction match TRBD1. This receptor was identified in a woman in her fifties or sixties who had been exposed to COVID-19. Sequencing was carried out using PBMCs or T cells enriched from blood (not recorded which). The DNA reads as follows: TGTGCCAGCAGTTTCGTACAGGGGGCCGGGGAGCTGTTTTTT. This encodes CASSFVQGAGELFF. The full variable domain, with segments outside the CDR3 supplied by the reference TRBV28 and TRBJ2-2 proteins, appears as DVKVTQSSRYLVKRTGEKVFLECVQDMDHENMFWYRQDPGLGLRLIYFSYDVKMKEKGDIPEGYSVSREKKERFSLILESASTNQTSMYLCASSFVQGAGELFFGEGSRLTVL.